These T cell receptor beta chains were read from a single sample in a study of blood T cell repertoires in COVID-19. Produced via immunoSEQ multiplex PCR; TCRdb's table is partial and in-frame only. The table shows under 200,000 clones, with approximately 87% occurring only once. The specimen sequenced was peripheral blood. The receptor source for this set is a woman between 70 and 85 years old with acute or convalescent COVID-19. Both conserved end residues are part of each CDR3. A D gene is named only where the DNA matches it firmly. The size field is filled for only some rows; it gives once, few, many or a size class.

d_call: -
clone_size: -
j_call: TRBJ2-2
v_call: TRBV6-5
cdr3_aa: CASTQSGELFF
cdr3_nt: TGTGCCAGCACCCAATCCGGGGAGCTGTTTTTT

d_call: -
clone_size: few
j_call: TRBJ1-1
v_call: TRBV19
cdr3_aa: CASSRALNTEAFF
cdr3_nt: TGTGCCAGTAGCAGGGCGCTGAACACTGAAGCTTTCTTT

d_call: TRBD1
clone_size: -
j_call: TRBJ1-2
v_call: TRBV5-1
cdr3_aa: CASSPYGGTGGVGYGYTF
cdr3_nt: TGCGCCAGCAGCCCGTACGGGGGAACAGGGGGCGTAGGCTATGGCTACACCTTC

d_call: -
clone_size: -
j_call: TRBJ2-3
v_call: TRBV6-1
cdr3_aa: CASSEQGVSSGNTDTQYF
cdr3_nt: TGTGCCAGCAGCGAACAGGGGGTATCTAGCGGGAATACAGATACGCAGTATTTT

d_call: TRBD2
clone_size: once
j_call: TRBJ2-1
v_call: TRBV6-2/TRBV6-3
cdr3_aa: CASSFGLAAANYNEQFF
cdr3_nt: TGTGCCAGCAGTTTCGGACTAGCGGCGGCGAACTACAATGAGCAGTTCTTC

d_call: TRBD1
clone_size: -
j_call: TRBJ1-5
v_call: TRBV5-1
cdr3_aa: CASSLEGQSQPQHF
cdr3_nt: TGCGCCAGCAGCTTGGAGGGACAGAGTCAGCCCCAGCATTTT

d_call: TRBD1
clone_size: -
j_call: TRBJ1-5
v_call: TRBV19
cdr3_aa: CATKPGQGPNQPQHF
cdr3_nt: TGTGCCACTAAGCCGGGACAGGGCCCTAATCAGCCCCAGCATTTT

d_call: TRBD1
clone_size: -
j_call: TRBJ2-7
v_call: TRBV7-2
cdr3_aa: CASSVRTGGLSYEQYF
cdr3_nt: TGTGCCAGCAGCGTACGGACAGGGGGCCTCTCCTACGAGCAGTACTTC

d_call: -
clone_size: -
j_call: TRBJ2-1
v_call: TRBV24-1
cdr3_aa: CATSDFRGNAGNEQFF
cdr3_nt: TGTGCCACCAGTGATTTTCGGGGTAATGCGGGCAATGAGCAGTTCTTC

d_call: -
clone_size: -
j_call: TRBJ1-1
v_call: TRBV2
cdr3_aa: CASSEFRSEAFF
cdr3_nt: TGTGCCAGCAGTGAATTTAGATCTGAAGCTTTCTTT

d_call: TRBD2
clone_size: -
j_call: TRBJ2-7
v_call: TRBV5-6
cdr3_aa: CASSPPSGRAYEQYF
cdr3_nt: TGTGCCAGCAGCCCCCCTAGCGGGAGGGCCTACGAGCAGTACTTC

d_call: TRBD1
clone_size: -
j_call: TRBJ1-5
v_call: TRBV4-2
cdr3_aa: CASSQDERDRGQPQHF
cdr3_nt: TGTGCCAGCAGCCAAGATGAGAGGGACAGGGGTCAGCCCCAGCATTTT

d_call: -
clone_size: -
j_call: TRBJ2-5
v_call: TRBV5-1
cdr3_aa: CASSLVVNQETQYF
cdr3_nt: TGCGCCAGCAGCTTGGTAGTCAACCAAGAGACCCAGTACTTC

d_call: TRBD1
clone_size: few
j_call: TRBJ1-6
v_call: TRBV2
cdr3_aa: CASSREVQGTGSPLHF
cdr3_nt: TGTGCCAGCAGTAGGGAAGTACAGGGGACCGGATCACCCCTCCACTTT

d_call: TRBD1
clone_size: -
j_call: TRBJ1-4
v_call: TRBV7-9
cdr3_aa: CASSPADRDFEKLFF
cdr3_nt: TGTGCCAGCAGCCCTGCGGACAGGGACTTTGAAAAACTGTTTTTT

d_call: -
clone_size: -
j_call: TRBJ2-3
v_call: TRBV27
cdr3_aa: CASRKTGSDTQYF
cdr3_nt: TGTGCCAGCAGGAAAACAGGGAGCGATACGCAGTATTTT

d_call: -
clone_size: -
j_call: TRBJ2-2
v_call: TRBV10-3
cdr3_aa: CAISESGRGNTGELFF
cdr3_nt: TGTGCCATCAGTGAGTCTGGCAGGGGCAACACCGGGGAGCTGTTTTTT

d_call: TRBD1
clone_size: -
j_call: TRBJ1-4
v_call: TRBV4-3
cdr3_aa: CASSQAMDRGNEKLFF
cdr3_nt: TGCGCCAGCAGCCAGGCTATGGACAGGGGTAATGAAAAACTGTTTTTT

d_call: TRBD2
clone_size: -
j_call: TRBJ2-1
v_call: TRBV19
cdr3_aa: CASSTRPRSSGVHNEQFF
cdr3_nt: TGTGCCAGTAGTACCCGCCCTCGGTCTAGCGGAGTACACAATGAGCAGTTCTTC

d_call: TRBD1
clone_size: -
j_call: TRBJ1-1
v_call: TRBV2
cdr3_aa: CASRGTGNTEAFF
cdr3_nt: TGTGCCAGCAGGGGGACAGGGAACACTGAAGCTTTCTTT

d_call: TRBD1
clone_size: few
j_call: TRBJ1-6
v_call: TRBV7-8
cdr3_aa: CASSPPRGWSSPLHF
cdr3_nt: TGTGCCAGCAGCCCCCCCAGGGGGTGGAGTTCACCCCTCCACTTT

d_call: TRBD1
clone_size: -
j_call: TRBJ2-2
v_call: TRBV18
cdr3_aa: CASSRRTGDTNTGELFF
cdr3_nt: TGTGCCAGCTCACGGAGGACAGGGGACACGAACACCGGGGAGCTGTTTTTT

d_call: TRBD1
clone_size: once
j_call: TRBJ2-7
v_call: TRBV7-2
cdr3_aa: CASSEGTGGYYEQYF
cdr3_nt: TGTGCCAGCAGCGAAGGGACAGGGGGCTACTACGAGCAGTACTTC

d_call: -
clone_size: -
j_call: TRBJ1-5
v_call: TRBV12-3/TRBV12-4
cdr3_aa: CASGRTGNQPQHF
cdr3_nt: TGTGCCAGCGGACGGACAGGCAATCAGCCCCAGCATTTT

d_call: TRBD1
clone_size: -
j_call: TRBJ2-7
v_call: TRBV29-1
cdr3_aa: CSVEGTGDPYEQYF
cdr3_nt: TGCAGCGTTGAAGGGACAGGGGACCCCTACGAGCAGTACTTC